The 21 T cell receptor beta chains below were found in one sample sequenced in a study of cytomegalovirus exposure and HLA in healthy donors. Primers for the PCR totalled 60 Vbeta and 13 Jbeta. The table came from immunoSEQ multiplex PCR; TCRdb's copy has only in-frame clones and leaves some out. The sample shows 75,000 to 100,000 clones, around three quarters of them seen only once. The sequenced sample was PBMCs. Receptor source: a man between 60 and 75 years old in good health and CMV-seronegative.

The chain has TRBV29-1 and TRBJ2-4; D perhaps matches TRBD2 (6 bases). In germline, CDR1 is SQVTM, CDR2 ANQGSEA. Trimming cost V 4 bases and J 6 bases, with 16 bases left between them. CDR3 length: 14 residues. This CDR3 is CSVGAGTGGNIQYF. For the CDR3, the DNA is TGCAGCGTTGGAGCTGGGACTGGGGGAAACATTCAGTACTTC.

V usage is TRBV2 and J usage is TRBJ1-5; 10 nucleotides line up with TRBD1. The CDR3 spans 19 residues. J lost 8 bases, V lost 0 bases, and 16 bases had no gene match. Germline V gives CDR1 SNHLY, CDR2 FYNNEI. This CDR3 is CASSEALYRTGGVGEPQHF. In DNA form, the CDR3 reads TGTGCCAGCAGTGAAGCCCTATATCGGACAGGGGGTGTGGGGGAGCCCCAGCATTTT. The variable domain in full, with the rest retrieved from reference TRBV2 and TRBJ1-5, is EPEVTQTPSHQVTQMGQEVILRCVPISNHLYFYWYRQILGQKVEFLVSFYNNEISEKSEIFDDQFSVERPDGSNFTLKIRSTKLEDSAMYFCASSEALYRTGGVGEPQHFGDGTRLSIL.

The V and J genes are TRBV5-5 and TRBJ1-1; TRBD1 is a possible D gene (6 bases). CDR1 and CDR2 (germline): SGHKS, YYEKEE (reference sequence). The CDR3 sequence is 13 residues long. The germline V and J ends were trimmed by 7 bases and 4 bases, with 14 bases remaining between them. CDR3 bases: TGTGCCAGCGGGTTGACAGGAGTCACTGAAGCTTTCTTT. The encoded protein is CASGLTGVTEAFF.

The genes are TRBV5-4 and TRBJ2-3, with 7 bases identical to TRBD2. Germline trimming cut 0 bases from V and 4 bases from J; bases unmatched to any gene: 11. The CDR3 length is 17 residues. Germline V lookup: CDR1 SGHNT, CDR2 YYREEE (reference sequence). The CDR3 is CASSLDPGTTEADTQYF. The CDR3 DNA follows: TGTGCCAGCAGCTTGGACCCCGGGACTACCGAGGCAGATACGCAGTATTTT.

V usage is TRBV28 and J usage is TRBJ2-6, with a weak D call TRBD2 (6 bases). The CDR3 is made up of 15 amino acids. V gave up 7 bases and J gave up 3 bases, with 13 bases separating them. The V gene's germline CDR1 is MDHEN and CDR2 SYDVKM. The CDR3 DNA reads as TGTGCCAGCAACGAGGGAGGAGTTGGGGCCAACGTCCTGACTTTC. Translating it yields CASNEGGVGANVLTF.

Written as DNA, the CDR3 is TGTGCCAGCAGCTTTTCCCGACAGGGCTACGAGCAGTACTTC. Its protein is CASSFSRQGYEQYF. V is TRBV7-2 and J is TRBJ2-7; 7 bases agree with TRBD1. Germline lookup yields CDR1 SGHTA and CDR2 FQGNSA. The CDR3 loop spans 14 amino acids. Trimming cost V 3 bases and J 3 bases; bases outside gene matches: 5.

This clone was seen a handful of times. The chain is built from TRBV6-1 and TRBJ2-5; 7 bases are shared with TRBD2. With 2 bases clipped from V and 4 bases from J, the junction kept 4 bases outside the gene matches. In germline, CDR1 is MNHNS, CDR2 SASEGT. The CDR3 totals 14 residues. The CDR3 DNA reads as TGTGCCAGCAGTGAATTGGGCGGGAGAGAGACCCAGTACTTC. This translates into CASSELGGRETQYF.

The chain recombines TRBV2 with TRBJ2-1, with D maybe TRBD2 (6 bases). The CDR3 is made up of 15 amino acids. The germline V gene encodes CDR1 SNHLY and CDR2 FYNNEI. Trimming cost V 7 bases and J 5 bases, with 18 bases left between them. The CDR3 here is CASKFGGGSHNEQFF. CDR3 in DNA: TGTGCCAGCAAGTTTGGGGGAGGTTCCCACAATGAGCAGTTCTTC.

The chain combines TRBV7-9 with TRBJ1-2; 8 nucleotides align to TRBD1. CDR1 is SEHNR and CDR2 is FQNEAQ in the germline V gene (reference sequence). The CDR3 is 17 residues long. Trimming cost V 5 bases and J 0 bases; bases outside gene matches: 11. The CDR3 protein is CASSPRQGPRSNYGYTF. The CDR3 nucleotides are TGTGCCAGCAGCCCCCGACAGGGGCCCCGCTCTAACTATGGCTACACCTTC.

The rearrangement uses TRBV11-2 and TRBJ1-4; TRBD1 matches 9 bases. Germline CDR1 and CDR2: SGHAT and FQNNGV. This CDR3 has 15 amino acids. Trimming at V came to 5 bases and at J to 8 bases, leaving 9 bases not matched to a gene. CDR3 amino acids: CASSTDRGAFEKLFF. The CDR3 nucleotides are TGTGCCAGCAGCACTGACAGGGGGGCATTCGAAAAACTGTTTTTT.

J is TRBJ2-1 and V is TRBV5-1, with 10 bases that match TRBD2. This CDR3 region has 16 residues. The germline V gene encodes CDR1 SGHRS and CDR2 YFSETQ. The V and J ends lost 0 bases and 3 bases, in that order; junction bases with no gene match: 3. CDR3 nucleotide sequence: TGCGCCAGCAGCTTGGTTGGGACTAGCGACTACAATGAGCAGTTCTTC. This translates into CASSLVGTSDYNEQFF.

The chain links TRBV19 to TRBJ1-5, with 11 bases fitting TRBD1. Looked up from germline, CDR1 is LNHDA and CDR2 is SQIVND (reference sequence). V lost 3 bases and J lost 2; bases outside the gene matches: 9. The CDR3 totals 18 residues. The CDR3 nucleotides read TGTGCCAGTAGTATTAGCGGGACAGGGGGAGTAGGCAATCAGCCCCAGCATTTT. This codes for CASSISGTGGVGNQPQHF.

This clone was counted between two and nine times. The chain joins TRBV5-6 to TRBJ2-2; D is uncertain. The CDR3 has 12 residues. Germline V gene sequence: CDR1 SGHDT, CDR2 YYEEEE. V lost 4 bases and J lost 5, with 6 bases in between. The DNA of the CDR3 is TGTGCCAGCAGCCCTCCTACCGGGGAGCTGTTTTTT. Protein product: CASSPPTGELFF.

This clone came up once. V and J are TRBV5-1 and TRBJ2-5, with 8 positions matching TRBD2. Germline-derived CDR1 and CDR2 are SGHRS and YFSETQ. This CDR3 spans 14 amino acids. The trim removed 3 bases at V and 1 base at J, leaving 2 bases unmatched. Here the CDR3 DNA reads TGCGCCAGCAGCTCCGGGACTAGCCAAGAGACCCAGTACTTC. This encodes CASSSGTSQETQYF.

This chain uses TRBV7-2 with TRBJ2-7; TRBD1 is a possible D gene (6 bases). CDR1 is SGHTA, CDR2 FQGNSA, per germline. The CDR3 spans 15 residues. Trimming stripped 3 bases from V and 3 bases from J, with 15 bases between. The CDR3 loop reads CASSFRTAPNYEQYF. The CDR3, as DNA: TGTGCCAGCAGCTTCCGGACAGCACCTAACTACGAGCAGTACTTC. The variable domain in full, with the rest retrieved from reference TRBV7-2 and TRBJ2-7, is GAGVSQSPSNKVTEKGKDVELRCDPISGHTALYWYRQSLGQGLEFLIYFQGNSAPDKSGLPSDRFSAERTGGSVSTLTIQRTQQEDSAVYLCASSFRTAPNYEQYFGPGTRLTVT.

J is TRBJ1-5 and V is TRBV28, with no clear D. The CDR3 length is 16 residues. V lost 5 bases and J lost 7, with 21 bases in between. CDR1 MDHEN and CDR2 SYDVKM come from the germline V gene. CDR3 loop: CASSAQDSTRRQPQHF. The CDR3, as DNA: TGTGCCAGCAGTGCCCAGGACTCCACTAGACGCCAGCCCCAGCATTTT. The full variable domain, with the rest looked up from reference TRBV28 and TRBJ1-5, is DVKVTQSSRYLVKRTGEKVFLECVQDMDHENMFWYRQDPGLGLRLIYFSYDVKMKEKGDIPEGYSVSREKKERFSLILESASTNQTSMYLCASSAQDSTRRQPQHFGDGTRLSIL.

The V gene is TRBV4-1, the J gene TRBJ2-7; 9 bases are shared with TRBD1. V lost 1 base and J lost 5; bases outside the gene matches: 9. Germline V gives CDR1 MGHRA, CDR2 YSYEKL. The CDR3 contains 16 residues. The CDR3 is CASSQGPPGTGNEQYF. As DNA, the CDR3 is TGCGCCAGCAGCCAAGGTCCACCAGGGACAGGGAACGAGCAGTACTTC.

As for this clone: Its ends do not fully match the called genes, so a read error is possible. V usage is TRBV28 and J usage is TRBJ2-1; the match to TRBD1 covers 10 bases. Germline CDR1 is MDHEN and CDR2 is SYDVKM. The CDR3 runs to 15 residues. CDR3 sequence (DNA): TGTGCCAGCAGTTCACCGGGACAGGGGTACACTGAGCAGTTCTTC. Encoded protein: CASSSPGQGYTEQFF.

The gene calls are TRBV18 and TRBJ2-2; 12 bases are shared with TRBD2. The trim removed 3 bases at V and 7 bases at J, leaving 3 bases unmatched. This CDR3 comprises 15 residues. CDR1 and CDR2 from the germline V gene are KGHSH and LQKENI. CDR3 coding DNA: TGTGCCAGCTCACCGACTAGCGGGAGAAACGGGGAGCTGTTTTTT. Protein sequence: CASSPTSGRNGELFF.

The chain employs TRBV7-2 and TRBJ2-7, with 10 nucleotides matching TRBD1. Germline V CDR1 and CDR2: SGHTA, FQGNSA. V was clipped by 0 bases and J by 3 bases; unmatched bases: 5. The CDR3 loop spans 16 amino acids. The CDR3 here is CASSLATGQGIYEQYF. The CDR3 nucleotides are TGTGCCAGCAGCTTAGCGACGGGACAGGGGATCTACGAGCAGTACTTC.

The chain links TRBV2 to TRBJ2-2, with a tentative D call TRBD2 (6 bases). The germline gives CDR1 SNHLY, CDR2 FYNNEI. The CDR3 covers 17 residues. V gave up 2 bases and J gave up 4 bases, with 17 bases separating them. This CDR3 is CASSEREQDITTGELFF. The DNA of the CDR3 is TGTGCCAGCAGTGAACGGGAGCAGGACATCACCACCGGGGAGCTGTTTTTT.